This passage covers 19 T cell receptor beta chains from one sample sequenced in a study of tumor-infiltrating lymphocytes in primary liver carcinoma. The researchers produced TCR beta cDNA from approximately 540 ng total RNA with a constant-region primer. Three rounds of nested multiplex PCR with slightly modified ARM-PCR produced TCR beta libraries. PCR rounds one and two used TRBV1-TRBV30 forward primers with a C-beta reverse primer for about 9 cycles each. From the multiplex PCR reads, TCRdb called clonotypes with MiXCR, one entry per CDR3 protein. The sample shows hundreds of thousands of distinct CDR3 sequences, 65% of them seen only once. Blood RNA was derived from unsorted whole blood, and germline DNA was extracted too. Source material: peripheral blood. These receptor sequences come from a man aged 35 to 55 with primary liver carcinoma and hepatitis B virus infection.

To note about this clonotype: This may come from a read error, since a much larger clone is one base off. This chain uses TRBV6-5 with TRBJ2-7; D possibly corresponds to TRBD2 (6 bases). Between the trimmed V and J ends, which lost 9 bases and 2 bases, there was a span of 17 bases. CDR1 is MNHEY and CDR2 is SVGAGI in the germline V gene. There are 14 residues in the CDR3. In DNA form, the CDR3 reads TGTGCCAGGAGTCCAGGAGGGATCCCCTACGAGCAGTACTTC. Translating gives CARSPGGIPYEQYF.

About this clonotype itself: Since a much larger clone is just one base distant, this may be a read error. The chain joins TRBV6-6 to TRBJ2-2, with D uncertain. Between the trimmed V and J ends, which lost 7 bases and 3 bases, there was a span of 9 bases. CDR3 length: 13 residues. Germline CDR1 is MNHNY and CDR2 is SVGAGI (reference sequence). This CDR3 is CASTQQHTGELFF. In DNA form, the CDR3 reads TGTGCCAGCACACAACAACACACCGGGGAGCTGTTTTTT.

On this clonotype itself: Possible read error: a much larger clone is one base away. J is TRBJ2-7 and V is TRBV10-3, with D tentatively TRBD2 (5 bases). Trimming shortened V by 4 bases and J by 0 bases, and 10 bases separated the two germline ends. Germline CDR1 and CDR2: ENHRY and SYGVKD. The CDR3 covers 14 residues. This chain's CDR3 is CAISVRRSSYEQYF. CDR3 DNA: TGTGCCATCAGTGTACGGAGGAGCTCCTACGAGCAGTACTTC.

In regard to this clonotype: At one of its ends the junction is not consistent with the germline gene, which may arise from a read error. The gene calls are TRBV5-1 and TRBJ2-1; TRBD2 agrees at 12 bases. This CDR3 comprises 17 residues. Germline values: CDR1 SGHRS, CDR2 YFSETQ. The CDR3: CVSSLASGRDSYNEQFF. The CDR3 region has the DNA TGCGTCAGCAGCTTGGCTAGCGGGAGGGATTCCTACAATGAGCAGTTCTTC.

This clonotype was counted at least ten times. This chain connects TRBV6-6 to TRBJ2-7; 7 bases align to TRBD2. The CDR3 sequence is 14 residues long. The germline V gene encodes CDR1 MNHNY and CDR2 SVGAGI (reference sequence). Trimming took 4 bases from V and 2 from J; bases not matched to a gene: 5. The CDR3 loop is CASSSPGGTYEQYF. The DNA of the CDR3 is TGTGCCAGCAGTTCCCCCGGGGGGACCTACGAGCAGTACTTC.

This clonotype was seen once. The chain carries TRBV7-9 and TRBJ2-7; tentatively, D is TRBD2 (5 bases). CDR3 length equals 14 residues. Deletions cut 3 bases from V and 6 bases from J, with 15 bases between. The germline V gene encodes CDR1 SEHNR and CDR2 FQNEAQ (reference sequence). DNA for the CDR3: TGTGCCAGCAGCTTTGACTACCCTGGATCCGAGCAGTACTTC. Translating it yields CASSFDYPGSEQYF.

As for this clonotype: A much larger clone lies a single base off, so this may be a read error. This chain uses TRBV13 with TRBJ2-1, with D unresolved. The germline V gene encodes CDR1 PRHDT and CDR2 FYEKMQ (reference sequence). Trimming took 2 bases from V and 12 from J, leaving 8 bases between them. The CDR3 covers 11 residues. The CDR3 reads CASSLNDGQFF. The CDR3 DNA reads as TGTGCCAGCAGCTTAAATGATGGGCAGTTCTTC.

About this clonotype itself: The conserved phenylalanine or tryptophan normally closing the CDR3 is absent here, so this likely arose from a read error. The genes are TRBV7-9 and TRBJ1-5, with a weak D call TRBD1 (5 bases). Germline CDR1 and CDR2: SEHNR and FQNEAQ (reference sequence). Trimming pared 5 bases from V and 5 bases from J, leaving 13 bases between. This CDR3 is built from 14 residues. This CDR3 is CASSLSGGDQPQHS. DNA for the CDR3: TGTGCCAGCAGCCTAAGCGGGGGTGATCAGCCCCAGCATTCT.

This chain uses TRBV6-2 or TRBV6-3 with TRBJ2-7, with a possible D match to TRBD2 (6 bases). CDR3 length: 16 amino acids. CDR1 is MNHEY, CDR2 SVGEGT, per germline. The CDR3 loop reads CVISYVTGRFLYEQYF. CDR3 DNA sequence: TGTGTCATCAGTTACGTCACTGGGAGGTTCCTCTACGAGCAGTACTTC.

V is TRBV7-9 and J is TRBJ2-3; 8 bases are shared with TRBD1. Germline V lookup: CDR1 SEHNR, CDR2 FQNEAQ (reference sequence). The CDR3 contains 16 residues. V dropped 4 bases and J dropped 4; count of bases not matched to a gene: 10. The CDR3 region has the DNA TGTGCCAGCAGCTCCGACAGGGGAGTGCGTTCAGATACGCAGTATTTT. This gives the protein CASSSDRGVRSDTQYF. The complete variable domain, with remaining parts taken from reference TRBV7-9 and TRBJ2-3, reads DTGVSQNPRHKITKRGQNVTFRCDPISEHNRLYWYRQTLGQGPEFLTYFQNEAQLEKSRLLSDRFSAERPKGSFSTLEIQRTEQGDSAMYLCASSSDRGVRSDTQYFGPGTRLTVL.

This clonotype was seen many times. The J gene is TRBJ1-5, the V gene TRBV6-1; D uncertain. The CDR3 runs 12 residues. The germline V and J ends were trimmed by 3 bases and 7 bases, with 7 bases remaining between them. The germline gives CDR1 MNHNS, CDR2 SASEGT. The CDR3 sequence is CASSEFIQPQHF. For the CDR3, the DNA is TGTGCCAGCAGTGAGTTTATCCAGCCCCAGCATTTT.

Worth noting for this clonotype: A much larger clone differs by one base, so this may be a read error. The J gene is TRBJ2-3, the V gene TRBV4-2; 11 nucleotides line up with TRBD1. CDR3 length equals 16 residues. Germline-derived CDR1 and CDR2 are LGHNA and YNFKEQ. CDR3 loop: CAGSLGQGAYSDTQYF. CDR3 DNA sequence: TGTGCCGGCAGCCTCGGACAGGGGGCTTACTCAGATACGCAGTATTTT.

This clonotype appeared once. This may come from a read error, since a much larger clone is one base off. V gene TRBV5-6 combines with J gene TRBJ2-6; D not certain. The V gene's germline CDR1 is SGHDT and CDR2 YYEEEE. The CDR3 is made up of 18 amino acids. CDR3 DNA: TGTGCCAGCAGCTTAAAGCTGTTACTCGCCTCTGGGACCAACGTCCTGACTTTC. This encodes CASSLKLLLASGTNVLTF.

The chain links TRBV11-1 to TRBJ2-2; 7 nucleotides line up with TRBD2. J gave up 0 bases and V 5 bases, and 6 bases lay outside the gene matches. The length of the CDR3 is 16 residues. CDR1 and CDR2 (germline): SGHAT, FQDESV (reference sequence). The CDR3 reads CASSLVGGPNTGELFF. CDR3 bases: TGTGCCAGCAGCCTAGTGGGAGGGCCGAACACCGGGGAGCTGTTTTTT.

This clonotype was picked up one time. A much larger clonotype is one base distant, so this may be a read error. The rearrangement links TRBV6-5 to TRBJ1-2; D is unclear. The CDR3 runs 14 residues. Germline V gene lookup returns CDR1 MNHEY and CDR2 SVGAGI. V was shortened by 2 bases and J by 6 bases, with 13 bases between the two germline ends. The CDR3 coding sequence is TGTGCCAGCAGTTACGACACGGGTTTAAATGGCTACACCTTC. It codes for CASSYDTGLNGYTF.

This clonotype turned up a few times. This chain uses TRBV7-6 with TRBJ2-2; D might be TRBD1 (6 bases). Trimming shortened V by 1 base and J by 7 bases, and 10 bases separated the two germline ends. This CDR3 contains 14 residues. Looked up from germline, CDR1 is SGHVS and CDR2 is FNYEAQ. This CDR3 is CASSLGGQSGELFF. CDR3 DNA sequence: TGTGCCAGCAGCTTAGGGGGGCAGAGCGGGGAGCTGTTTTTT.

The rearrangement links TRBV28 to TRBJ2-1; D may be TRBD2 (6 bases). V lost 5 bases and J lost 4, with 18 bases in between. This CDR3 is 16 amino acids long. Germline values: CDR1 MDHEN, CDR2 SYDVKM. This CDR3 reads CASSPPGRREYNEQFF. CDR3 bases: TGTGCCAGCAGTCCCCCAGGGAGGCGTGAGTACAATGAGCAGTTCTTC. Full variable domain (rest looked up from reference TRBV28 and TRBJ2-1): DVKVTQSSRYLVKRTGEKVFLECVQDMDHENMFWYRQDPGLGLRLIYFSYDVKMKEKGDIPEGYSVSREKKERFSLILESASTNQTSMYLCASSPPGRREYNEQFFGPGTRLTVL.

This clonotype was seen a few times. For the CDR3, the DNA is TGTGCCATCAGTGAGTCTCTCCACTATGGCTACACCTTC. Translating it yields CAISESLHYGYTF. The chain is built from TRBV10-3 and TRBJ1-2, with D uncertain. CDR3 length: 13 residues. Germline values: CDR1 ENHRY, CDR2 SYGVKD. The V and J ends lost 0 bases and 3 bases respectively, with 5 bases between them.

In regard to this clonotype: One end of the junction fails to match germline, which may point to a read error. The V call is TRBV19, the J call TRBJ2-7, with D perhaps TRBD1 or TRBD2 (6 bases each). The CDR3 is 15 residues long. Looked up from germline, CDR1 is LNHDA and CDR2 is SQIVND (reference sequence). The CDR3 bases are TGTGCCAGTAGTACCTCTGGGTCGGGGGCCTACGGGCAGTACTTC. Its translation is CASSTSGSGAYGQYF.